The present entry profiles one T cell receptor beta chain with its context. Its antigen is not yet known. No base-level quality is on record; no much larger clone is a single base apart. The immunoSEQ Assay, a bias-controlled multiplex PCR, was used to amplify TCRbeta CDR3 regions from genomic DNA. In the source study's methods: Nucleated cell counts per sample were estimated from amplification of reference gene primers within the assay. To quantify the absolute abundance of each unique TCRbeta CDR3 rearrangement, sequence reads were collapsed and filtered. For each sample, productive Simpson clonality was calculated by taking the square root of Simpson's diversity index across productive rearrangements. The table comes from immuneACCESS by way of TCRdb, which keeps in-frame sequences with V and J called. Part of the clones is missing from these tables; in studies checked, under half for an unresolved V gene and the rest for unknown reasons. For V, J and clone size, that table is used; D and trimming come from the DNA. The sample records 250,000 to 300,000 clones, approximately 91% of which are singletons. The ten largest make up under 3% of the sample.

This record comes from a study of blood T cell repertoires in COVID-19 (dated by TCRdb to about 2020). With regard to the full study: The collaborator samples originated in the United States, Italy and Spain and spanned the acute and convalescent phases of COVID-19. The dataset comprised deeply sampled blood TCRbeta repertoires from subjects exposed to, actively infected with, or recovered from COVID-19. The prospective study material was composed of cDNA or gDNA derived from T cells, B-cell-depleted T cells, or PBMCs. Samples were obtained from the ongoing ImmuneRACE study (first 160 participants) and from roughly 1,300 subjects provided by 6 global collaborators. The repertoires were made available in a free public database intended to serve as a resource for research on the immune response to SARS-CoV-2. Where available, HLA class I and class II types were obtained from metadata supplied by the sample provider rather than from assay-based typing. Nearly every sample came with metadata listing a de-identified subject ID, COVID-19 status, age in years and sex. Study-wide conclusions, independent of this receptor: The quantity of clinical and demographic metadata differed by source and by participant and was supplied without curation.

In the prospective study, participants were about 18 to 95 years old, resided in around 25 geographic areas of the United States, and were enrolled through a virtual design. Cohort assignment in the prospective study relied on participant-reported clinical history from a screening survey and a study questionnaire. In the prospective study, whole blood, serum and a nasopharyngeal or oropharyngeal swab were collected from each participant by mobile phlebotomists. Prospective study participants could optionally give additional blood draws and questionnaires over an approximately 2-month period. Before DNA extraction, prospective study blood samples were shipped either frozen or at room temperature. The clonotype originates from a woman in her forties with acute COVID-19. Sample: PBMCs or T cells enriched from blood (not recorded which).

The CDR3 in this case is CSVEDLGQGANYGYTF. In nucleotides, the sequence is TGCAGCGTTGAAGATCTGGGACAGGGGGCGAACTATGGCTACACCTTC. The chain uses TRBV29-1 and TRBJ1-2, with TRBD1 matching 12 junction bases. Taken from cysteine to phenylalanine, the CDR3 has 16 residues. Only the CDR3 DNA is retained, 48 bases long and in frame from the first base. V is cut back by 0 bases and J by 2 bases, with 4 bases in the junction unmatched. From the germline V gene, CDR1 is SQVTM and CDR2 is ANQGSEA.